The 10 T cell receptor beta chains reported below all come from one sample, sequenced in a study of T cell repertoires in ileal Crohn's disease. Produced via immunoSEQ multiplex PCR; TCRdb's table is partial and in-frame only. The data contain 12,000 or so clones, approximately 78% of them singletons. Described time point: neoterminal ileum biopsy at postoperative endoscopy, about 6 months after surgery. Specimen: ileal tissue. These receptors came from an adult with Crohn's disease.

The chain has TRBV2 and TRBJ1-1, with D possibly matching TRBD1 (6 bases). CDR3 length: 14 amino acids. From germline, CDR1 is SNHLY and CDR2 FYNNEI. Trimming took 1 base from V and 6 from J, leaving 12 bases between them. This CDR3 reads CASSEDRAVPEAFF. CDR3 coding DNA: TGTGCCAGCAGTGAAGACAGGGCGGTACCTGAAGCTTTCTTT.

CDR3 DNA sequence: TGTGCCAGCAGGGAGCGGGGGGTCACTGAAGCTTTCTTT. Its translation: CASRERGVTEAFF. The chain is built from TRBV21-1 and TRBJ1-1. TRBV21-1 is marked as a pseudogene. CDR3 length equals 13 residues.

The chain couples TRBV6-6 to TRBJ1-5; the match to TRBD1 covers 8 bases. Per germline, CDR1 MNHNY and CDR2 SVGAGI (reference sequence). V lost 0 bases to trimming and J lost 6 bases; unmatched junction nucleotides: 7. This CDR3 comprises 16 residues. In DNA form, the CDR3 reads TGTGCCAGCAGTTACTCCGGGCAGGGGGCGCGTCAGCCCCAGCATTTT. Amino acid sequence: CASSYSGQGARQPQHF.

V is TRBV10-3 and J is TRBJ2-1; D may be TRBD1 (5 bases). V gave up 3 bases and J gave up 5 bases, with 14 bases separating them. The CDR3 consists of 15 residues. CDR1 ENHRY and CDR2 SYGVKD come from the germline V gene. The CDR3 DNA is TGTGCCATCAGTGACTCAGGGTATAGCAACAATGAGCAGTTCTTC. Its protein is CAISDSGYSNNEQFF.

V is TRBV30 and J is TRBJ2-1; weak D call: TRBD2 (6 bases). The V and J ends lost 1 base and 4 bases respectively, with 14 bases between them. This CDR3 is built from 15 residues. CDR1 GTSNPN and CDR2 SVGIG come from the germline V gene (reference sequence). This chain's CDR3 is CAWSGDFSNYNEQFF. DNA of the CDR3: TGTGCCTGGAGTGGGGACTTTTCGAATTACAATGAGCAGTTCTTC.

The chain couples TRBV2 to TRBJ2-2, with TRBD1 matching 7 bases. The length of the CDR3 is 13 residues. V lost 6 bases, J lost 6 bases, and 4 bases stayed unmatched. CDR1 and CDR2 from the germline V gene are SNHLY and FYNNEI. CDR3 sequence reads: CASRYDRAGELFF. The CDR3 DNA reads as TGTGCCAGCAGATATGACAGGGCCGGGGAGCTGTTTTTT.

This clone has just a few counts. V gene TRBV10-1 combines with J gene TRBJ2-2, with a weak D call TRBD2 (6 bases). V lost 7 bases to trimming and J lost 1 base, with 10 bases between them. The CDR3 has 14 residues. In germline, CDR1 is WNHNN, CDR2 SYGVQD (reference sequence). CDR3 nucleotides: TGCGCCAGCAAGGGTAGCGGGAACACCGGGGAGCTGTTTTTT. This codes for CASKGSGNTGELFF.

This clone has just a few counts. V is TRBV2 and J is TRBJ1-1; D might be TRBD1 (5 bases). This CDR3 is 14 amino acids long. Germline V gene data show CDR1 as SNHLY and CDR2 as FYNNEI. The germline V and J ends were trimmed by 4 bases and 2 bases, with 11 bases remaining between them. The CDR3 reads CASSAQVSNTEAFF. Written as DNA, the CDR3 is TGTGCCAGCAGTGCACAGGTCAGCAACACTGAAGCTTTCTTT.

This clone was detected only a few times. The chain couples TRBV27 to TRBJ2-2, with D maybe TRBD1 (6 bases). The V and J ends lost 1 base and 6 bases respectively, with 9 bases between them. Germline values: CDR1 MNHEY, CDR2 SMNVEV (reference sequence). The CDR3 has 14 amino acids. CDR3 sequence reads: CASSLWTDAGELFF. The DNA of the CDR3 is TGTGCCAGCAGTTTATGGACAGATGCCGGGGAGCTGTTTTTT.

The rearrangement links TRBV29-1 to TRBJ1-2; the D is unclear. The germline gives CDR1 SQVTM, CDR2 ANQGSEA. Trimming stripped 2 bases from V and 2 bases from J, with 6 bases between. The CDR3 consists of 12 residues. The CDR3 is CSVENRNYGYTF. For the CDR3, the DNA is TGCAGCGTTGAAAATCGGAACTATGGCTACACCTTC.